This TCR beta chain appears in the sequencing data of a study of blood T cells in healthy people across ages (dated by TCRdb to 2014 to 2015). At the level of the whole study: In model experiments, template switching captured roughly one uniquely barcoded TCR beta cDNA molecule for every two T cells. The study measured age-related changes in TCR beta repertoire diversity using deep sequencing normalized with unique cDNA molecular identifiers. The donors were split into four age groups: young (average around 15 years), middle-aged (nearly 40), aged (62) and long-lived (about 74). To avoid experimental bias, donors of different ages were randomly spread across the sequencing lanes. Two additional independent replicas of 1 million unique cDNA reads from the same blood draw were analyzed for two donors (one aged 18 to 30 and one aged 80 or older). What the work shows at the level of the full study, not this receptor alone: Compared with the aged group, the long-lived group had more naive CD4+ T cells, fewer expanded clones and increased TCR diversity, suggesting age selection. Donor CMV infection status was unknown, potentially confounding age-related changes in expanded clonotypes. Observed TCR beta diversity correlated strongly with the percentage of naive T cells measured by flow cytometry. Estimates of total diversity based on one million sequenced T cells were considered lower bounds and underestimates. As age increased, observed TCR beta diversity per million T cells dropped in a roughly linear way, and a significant reduction was already evident by age roughly 36. Since profiling was done on bulk unsorted PBMCs, naive and antigen-experienced compartments could not be conclusively compared.

Turning to this clonotype: No antigen is known for it. Within one base of it there is no much larger clone, and no base qualities were kept.

The germline ends are 18 bases apart after V is trimmed by 6 bases and J by 1 base. The CDR3 sequence holds 16 residues, the cysteine and phenylalanine included. The only DNA kept is the CDR3, 48 bases in frame from the first base. According to the germline V gene (reference sequence), CDR1 reads MNHEY and CDR2 reads SMNVEV. Donors were around 37 systemically healthy Caucasian individuals from Russia aged roughly 6 to 90 years. Each donor gave ten milliliters of peripheral blood, drawn into EDTA-treated Vacutainer tubes. Ficoll-Paque density-gradient centrifugation was used to isolate PBMCs, with at least 7 million obtained per sample. Total RNA was extracted from PBMCs with Trizol reagent, with at least 5 micrograms obtained per sample. The percentages of naive CD45RAhigh/CD27high T cells were determined by flow cytometry on a PBMC aliquot from every donor. Receptors were amplified or captured by 5' RACE. Reads for this sample came from an Illumina HiSeq 2500. A second roughly 7 to 11 cycle PCR used a sample-barcoded 5' primer and a J-beta primer mix. A unique molecular identifier was introduced onto each TCR beta cDNA molecule by a template-switch 5' adaptor carrying 12 random nucleotides. Each sample yielded at least 2.5 million CDR3-containing paired-end reads. First-strand cDNA was synthesized from all RNA with the Mint cDNA synthesis kit, primed by a TRBC-specific oligonucleotide. Following uracil-DNA glycosylase treatment, all cDNA underwent a first 18-cycle PCR with the universal primers M1SS and BC2_uni_R. Per the original workflow: For normalization, 1 million high-quality reads, each with a distinct molecular identifier, were randomly selected from each sample. Reads sharing molecular identifiers were discarded rather than binned into consensus sequences. MiTCR, with a Q25 quality threshold and the strictest error-elimination algorithm, was used for CDR3 identification, clonotype clustering and error correction. A nonparametric unseen species model using Euler transformation provided a lower-bound estimate of total TCR beta diversity. TCRdb reworked the public reads: Q25 trimming with fastp, MiXCR clone assembly, productive beta chains retained. Every CDR3 protein is listed once, alongside the most common genes and DNA of its rows. TCRdb's processing, not the authors', yielded these V and J calls. The sample table contains about 1.6 million distinct CDR3 sequences; only one count was recorded for about 32% of them. Around 10% of the sample is in the top ten clones.

The receptor was isolated from a woman aged 25 to 45 in good health. The rearrangement joined TRBV27 to TRBJ1-2, and the D gene may be TRBD1, 5 bases matching. The specimen was blood. The CDR3 reads as follows: CASSSLQVLFNYGYTF. The nucleotide sequence reads as follows: TGTGCCAGCAGCTCTTTACAGGTCCTATTTAACTATGGCTACACCTTC.